The 20 T cell receptor beta chains below all came from one sample that was sequenced in a study of Ad26.COV2.S vaccination and SARS-CoV-2 variants. TCRdb's table, derived via immunoSEQ multiplex PCR, lists solely in-frame clones and lacks some. The repertoire holds 320,000 or so clones, with 75% to 90% as singletons. The treatment is: roughly 19 received Ad26.COV2.S at low or high dose, single or two shots; about 5 received placebo; per-sample allocation not given. Sampling took place 63 days after the first vaccine or placebo injection. The sample consisted of peripheral blood, taken in a trial of Ad26.COV2.S vaccine versus placebo. These receptor sequences come from a person between 18 and 65 years old who received the Ad26.COV2.S COVID-19 vaccine or a placebo.

The V and J genes are TRBV6-5 and TRBJ2-1; possibly TRBD1 for D (6 bases). Germline V gene data show CDR1 as MNHEY and CDR2 as SVGAGI. The ends were cut back, 6 bases at V and 0 bases at J, with 12 bases in the middle. The CDR3 runs to 15 residues. CDR3 in DNA: TGTGCCAGCAGGGCCGAGGGGGTCTCCTACAATGAGCAGTTCTTC. Protein sequence: CASRAEGVSYNEQFF.

The chain links TRBV30 to TRBJ2-2; TRBD2 matches at 9 bases. Germline trimming cut 5 bases from V and 4 bases from J; bases unmatched to any gene: 2. The CDR3 contains 13 residues. Germline V gene data show CDR1 as GTSNPN and CDR2 as SVGIG (reference sequence). CDR3 DNA: TGTGCCTGGCAAGCGGGAGGCACCGGGGAGCTGTTTTTT. Protein: CAWQAGGTGELFF.

The rearrangement joins TRBV9 to TRBJ2-1; D is possibly TRBD2 (6 bases). This CDR3 comprises 16 residues. Trimming removed 5 bases at V and 2 bases at J, with 17 bases between. Germline V lookup: CDR1 SGDLS, CDR2 YYNGEE. CDR3 in amino acids: CASRPPVADPYNEQFF. DNA of the CDR3: TGTGCCAGCAGGCCCCCTGTAGCGGATCCCTACAATGAGCAGTTCTTC.

The gene calls are TRBV5-6 and TRBJ2-7, with D hard to call. Germline loops: CDR1 SGHDT, CDR2 YYEEEE. V was pared by 4 bases and J by 0 bases, with 11 bases between. The CDR3 contains 14 residues. CDR3 protein: CASSPTQSSYEQYV. CDR3 in DNA: TGTGCCAGCAGCCCGACACAAAGCTCCTACGAGCAGTACGTC.

The chain joins TRBV9 to TRBJ2-7; 10 nucleotides line up with TRBD2. Germline-derived CDR1 and CDR2 are SGDLS and YYNGEE. The CDR3 is 21 amino acids. The J segment lost 3 bases and the V segment lost 0 bases, leaving 21 bases of the junction unmatched. The CDR3 is CASSVVRNGPSGSFYFYEQYV. As DNA, the CDR3 is TGTGCCAGCAGCGTAGTTCGTAATGGTCCTAGCGGGAGTTTTTATTTCTACGAGCAGTACGTC.

The chain uses TRBV28 and TRBJ2-2, with 12 bases fitting TRBD2. The CDR3 runs to 22 residues. With V trimmed by 4 bases and J by 1 base, 19 bases remained unmatched. CDR1 MDHEN and CDR2 SYDVKM come from the germline V gene. The CDR3 protein is CASSSDLYTSGRQRGNTGELFF. CDR3 sequence (DNA): TGTGCCAGCAGTTCTGATCTATACACTAGCGGGAGGCAAAGGGGGAACACCGGGGAGCTGTTTTTT.

The chain joins TRBV27 to TRBJ2-6; D is unresolved. This CDR3 contains 17 residues. Trimming took 5 bases from V and 2 from J, leaving 16 bases between them. Germline V gene lookup returns CDR1 MNHEY and CDR2 SMNVEV (reference sequence). The CDR3 DNA is TGTGCCAGCAGTCCGCTGGGGTCTGGGCCTGGGGCCAACGTCCTGACTTTC. Its translation is CASSPLGSGPGANVLTF.

The genes are TRBV12-5 and TRBJ2-1; D is perhaps TRBD2 (6 bases). In germline, CDR1 is LGHNT, CDR2 FRNRAP. This CDR3 comprises 14 residues. The V gene lost 2 bases and the J gene lost 8 bases, with 13 bases spanning the gap. CDR3 residues: CASGLRRESHEQFF. For the CDR3, the DNA is TGTGCTAGTGGTTTGAGACGGGAGTCGCATGAGCAGTTCTTC.

This clone was counted a single time. V and J are TRBV5-6 and TRBJ1-2; the D gene is possibly TRBD1 (5 bases). The CDR3 is 11 amino acids. The germline V gene has CDR1 SGHDT and CDR2 YYEEEE. CDR3 nucleotides: TGTGACCAGATGAGCCAGGGTGGCTACACCTTC. Translating it yields CDQMSQGGYTF.

The CDR3 sequence is CASSMTPNEQFF. The CDR3 DNA follows: TGTGCCAGTAGTATGACTCCCAATGAGCAGTTCTTC. This rearrangement joins TRBV19 to TRBJ2-1; no firm D call. Germline lookup yields CDR1 LNHDA and CDR2 SQIVND (reference sequence). V was trimmed by 3 bases and J by 6 bases, leaving 6 bases between them. The CDR3 totals 12 residues.

This rearrangement joins TRBV18 to TRBJ2-3, with 9 bases matching TRBD2. The CDR3 runs to 17 residues. Unmatched junction bases numbered 7, after V lost 1 base and J lost 2 bases. Germline V lookup: CDR1 KGHSH, CDR2 LQKENI. CDR3 region: CASSPRLAAMNTDTQYF. The DNA for the CDR3 is TGTGCCAGCTCACCACGACTAGCGGCTATGAACACAGATACGCAGTATTTT.

This clone showed up many times. The chain employs TRBV9 and TRBJ1-6; TRBD1 aligns across 7 bases. Germline lookup yields CDR1 SGDLS and CDR2 YYNGEE. Trimming at V came to 0 bases and at J to 9 bases, leaving 12 bases not matched to a gene. CDR3 size: 17 residues. CDR3 loop: CASSVAPETGYASPLHF. The CDR3 nucleotides read TGTGCCAGCAGCGTAGCTCCCGAGACAGGGTATGCTTCACCCCTCCACTTT.

The V and J genes are TRBV7-9 and TRBJ2-2; a weak D match, TRBD2 (5 bases). V was clipped by 7 bases and J by 3 bases, with 12 bases between them. Germline values: CDR1 SEHNR, CDR2 FQNEAQ (reference sequence). The CDR3 length is 14 residues. This chain's CDR3 is CASTGERDTGELFF. DNA for the CDR3: TGTGCCAGCACCGGGGAAAGAGACACCGGGGAGCTGTTTTTT.

This chain links TRBV5-5 with TRBJ1-4; a possible D gene is TRBD1 (5 bases). The CDR3 covers 17 residues. Trimming took off 3 bases at V and 0 bases at J, with 15 bases between the two ends. Looked up from germline, CDR1 is SGHKS and CDR2 is YYEKEE (reference sequence). CDR3: CASSSRVRTATNEKLFF. CDR3 DNA: TGTGCCAGCAGCTCCAGGGTCCGAACCGCAACTAATGAAAAACTGTTTTTT.

A note on this clone: Since the CDR3 does not end with the conserved phenylalanine or tryptophan, this likely comes from a read error. It is unclear where the CDR3 begins or ends on the DNA, so no DNA is shown, and the CDR3 is as TCRdb lists it. The chain couples TRBV23-1 to TRBJ1-2; TRBD1 is the table's D call, not checked against the DNA. TRBV23-1 is an ORF for which the function is uncertain. Termini included, the CDR3 measures 11 amino acids. CDR3 protein: CASSPHGRVLN.

V usage is TRBV5-4 and J usage is TRBJ2-3; the D gene is possibly TRBD2 (7 bases). In germline, CDR1 is SGHNT, CDR2 YYREEE (reference sequence). V lost 7 bases and J lost 6, with 33 bases in between. This CDR3 is built from 19 residues. The CDR3 protein is CASHNQGRENNPFMDTQYF. DNA for the CDR3: TGTGCCAGCCACAATCAGGGGCGGGAGAATAATCCATTCATGGATACGCAGTATTTT.

The chain links TRBV5-1 to TRBJ1-4; D remains unclear. CDR3 length equals 14 residues. Trimming took off 0 bases at V and 7 bases at J, with 10 bases between the two ends. Germline V gene lookup returns CDR1 SGHRS and CDR2 YFSETQ. This chain's CDR3 is CASSLVTPREKLFF. CDR3 DNA sequence: TGCGCCAGCAGCTTGGTTACACCACGTGAAAAACTGTTTTTT.

This chain joins TRBV7-2 and TRBJ1-4, with TRBD1 matching 11 bases. Trimming took 2 bases from V and 7 from J; bases not matched to a gene: 3. Germline CDR1 reads SGHTA; CDR2 reads FQGNSA. CDR3 length: 15 residues. CDR3 sequence (DNA): TGTGCCAGCAGCTTATTCGGACAGGGGGCTGAAAAACTGTTTTTT. Translation gives CASSLFGQGAEKLFF.

The chain links TRBV2 to TRBJ1-4; no clear D. This CDR3 spans 16 amino acids. In germline, CDR1 is SNHLY, CDR2 FYNNEI. V was clipped by 5 bases and J by 4 bases, with 17 bases between them. The CDR3 region is CASSLLQGSVNEKLFF. CDR3 bases: TGTGCCAGCAGTCTCCTACAAGGCTCGGTTAATGAAAAACTGTTTTTT.

CDR3 in amino acids: CASSGTGSKLWQFF. The CDR3 DNA is TGTGCCAGCAGTGGGACAGGGTCAAAGTTGTGGCAGTTCTTC. The V and J genes are TRBV25-1 and TRBJ2-1; 8 nucleotides align to TRBD1. The CDR3 is made up of 14 amino acids. CDR1 and CDR2 from the germline V gene are MGHDK and SYGVNS. The V and J ends lost 4 bases and 12 bases, in that order; junction bases with no gene match: 11.